This T cell receptor beta chain comes out of a study of blood T cells in healthy people across ages (dated by TCRdb to 2013 to 2016). In terms of the full investigation: In model experiments, template switching captured roughly one uniquely barcoded TCR beta cDNA molecule for every two T cells. To track age-related changes in TCR beta repertoire diversity, the study relied on deep sequencing normalized with unique cDNA molecular identifiers. Donors were grouped into four age groups: young (average 16 years), middle-aged (39), aged (around 56) and long-lived (around 82). To avoid experimental bias, donors of different ages were spread randomly across the sequencing lanes. For two donors (one aged 18 to 30 and one aged 80 or older), the study analyzed two additional independent replicas of 1 million unique cDNA reads from the same blood draw. What the authors observed across the whole study: Compared with the aged group, the long-lived group had more naive CD4+ T cells, fewer expanded clones and increased TCR diversity, a pattern suggesting age selection. Estimates of total diversity based on one million sequenced T cells were regarded as lower bounds and as underestimates. Conclusive comparison of naive and antigen-experienced compartments was prevented by the profiling of bulk unsorted PBMCs. Because donor CMV infection status was unknown, age-related changes in expanded clonotypes were potentially confounded. Observed TCR beta diversity correlated strongly with the percentage of naive T cells measured by flow cytometry. Observed TCR beta diversity per million T cells fell roughly linearly with age, and a significant reduction was already apparent by age approximately 40.

Systemically healthy Caucasian individuals from Russia, roughly 40 in total and aged roughly 6 to 100 years, were included as donors. Each donor gave about 10 milliliters of peripheral blood, drawn into EDTA-treated Vacutainer tubes. Ficoll-Paque density-gradient centrifugation was used to isolate PBMCs, with at least 7 million per sample. Total RNA was extracted from PBMCs with Trizol reagent, with at least 5.5 micrograms obtained per sample. Naive CD45RAhigh/CD27high T cell percentages were measured by flow cytometry on a PBMC aliquot from every donor. Its CDR3 holds 15 amino acids, cysteine through phenylalanine. This entry keeps only the CDR3 DNA: 45 bases, framed from base 1. Taken from the germline V gene, the CDR1 and CDR2 loops are SGHRS and YFSETQ. The junction carries 11 bases between V and J, which are trimmed by 0 bases and 5 bases respectively. A note on this clonotype: Its antigen target is currently unknown. Base qualities are missing; no much larger clone stands one base away.

The method was 5' RACE. TCRdb shows the sequencer as Illumina HiSeq 2500. A second PCR of 7 to 11 cycles was run with a J-beta primer mix and a sample-barcoded 5' primer. Each TCR beta cDNA molecule received a unique molecular identifier from a template-switch 5' adaptor carrying 12 random nucleotides. Each sample yielded at least 2.5 million CDR3-containing paired-end reads. The Mint cDNA synthesis kit, primed by a TRBC-specific oligonucleotide, was used to synthesize first-strand cDNA from all RNA. Following uracil-DNA glycosylase treatment, a first 18-cycle PCR with universal primers M1SS and BC2_uni_R was performed on all cDNA. From the authors' description of their analysis: For normalization, 1 million high-quality reads were randomly selected from each sample, with every read carrying a distinct molecular identifier. Instead of being binned into consensus sequences, reads that shared molecular identifiers were thrown out. CDR3 identification, clonotype clustering and error correction used MiTCR with a Q25 quality threshold and the strictest error-elimination algorithm. A nonparametric unseen species model using Euler transformation provided a lower-bound estimate of total TCR beta diversity. TCRdb trimmed the raw reads at Q25, called clones with MiXCR and kept productive beta chains. Each CDR3 protein gets just one entry, which takes the most common genes and DNA from the rows behind it. The V and J calls come from TCRdb's annotation, not from the publication. Within this sample are over 1,300,000 distinct CDR3 sequences, with almost 60% of them counted one time only. The ten biggest clones cover over 5% of the sample.

The specimen sequenced was blood. The chain links TRBV5-1 with TRBJ1-4, with an unclear D gene assignment. The sequence came from a man aged 18 to 29 in good health. The nucleotide sequence reads as follows: TGCGCCAGCAGCTTGGATATGGGCGACAATGAAAAACTGTTTTTT. This translates into CASSLDMGDNEKLFF.